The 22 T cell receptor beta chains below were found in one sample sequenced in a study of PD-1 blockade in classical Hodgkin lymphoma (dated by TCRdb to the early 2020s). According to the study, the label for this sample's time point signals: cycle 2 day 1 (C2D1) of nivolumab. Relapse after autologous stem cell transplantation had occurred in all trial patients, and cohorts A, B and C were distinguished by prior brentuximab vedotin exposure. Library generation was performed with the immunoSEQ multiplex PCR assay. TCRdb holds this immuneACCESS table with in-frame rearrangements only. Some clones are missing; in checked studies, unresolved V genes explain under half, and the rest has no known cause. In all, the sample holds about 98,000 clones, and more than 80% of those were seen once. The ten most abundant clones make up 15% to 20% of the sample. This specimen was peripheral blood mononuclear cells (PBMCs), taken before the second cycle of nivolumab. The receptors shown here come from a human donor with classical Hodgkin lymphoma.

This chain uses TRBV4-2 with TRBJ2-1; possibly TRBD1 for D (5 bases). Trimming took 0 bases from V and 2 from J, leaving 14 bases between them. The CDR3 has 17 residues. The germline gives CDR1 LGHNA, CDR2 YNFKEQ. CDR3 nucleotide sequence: TGTGCCAGCAGCCAAGACCCCCTGGGGCGACCCTACAATGAGCAGTTCTTC. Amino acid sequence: CASSQDPLGRPYNEQFF.

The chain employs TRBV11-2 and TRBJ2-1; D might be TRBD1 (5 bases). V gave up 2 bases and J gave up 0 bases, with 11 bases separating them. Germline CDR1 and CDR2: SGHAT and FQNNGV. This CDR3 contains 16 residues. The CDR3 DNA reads TGTGCCAGCAGCTTACAAGGGGCGAGCTCCTACAATGAGCAGTTCTTC. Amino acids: CASSLQGASSYNEQFF.

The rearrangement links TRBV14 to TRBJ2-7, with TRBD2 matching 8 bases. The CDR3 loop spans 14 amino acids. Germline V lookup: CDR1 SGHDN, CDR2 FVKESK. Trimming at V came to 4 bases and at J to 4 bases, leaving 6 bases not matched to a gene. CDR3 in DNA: TGTGCCAGCAGCCCCTGGGTAGCGGGGTACGAGCAGTACTTC. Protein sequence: CASSPWVAGYEQYF.

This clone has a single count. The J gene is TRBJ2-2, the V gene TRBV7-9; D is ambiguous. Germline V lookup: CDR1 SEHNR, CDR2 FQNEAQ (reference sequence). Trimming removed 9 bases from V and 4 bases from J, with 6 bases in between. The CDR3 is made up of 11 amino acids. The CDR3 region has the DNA TGTGCCAGTGACGGCACCGGGGAGCTGTTTTTT. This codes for CASDGTGELFF. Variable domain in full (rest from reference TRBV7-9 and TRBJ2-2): DTGVSQNPRHKITKRGQNVTFRCDPISEHNRLYWYRQTLGQGPEFLTYFQNEAQLEKSRLLSDRFSAERPKGSFSTLEIQRTEQGDSAMYLCASDGTGELFFGEGSRLTVL.

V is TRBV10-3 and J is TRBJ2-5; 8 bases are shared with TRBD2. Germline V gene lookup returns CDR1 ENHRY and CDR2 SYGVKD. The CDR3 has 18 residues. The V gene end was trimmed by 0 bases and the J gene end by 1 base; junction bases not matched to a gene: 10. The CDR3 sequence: CAISESGTSGRSQETQYF. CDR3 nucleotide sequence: TGTGCCATCAGTGAGTCAGGTACAAGCGGGAGAAGCCAAGAGACCCAGTACTTC.

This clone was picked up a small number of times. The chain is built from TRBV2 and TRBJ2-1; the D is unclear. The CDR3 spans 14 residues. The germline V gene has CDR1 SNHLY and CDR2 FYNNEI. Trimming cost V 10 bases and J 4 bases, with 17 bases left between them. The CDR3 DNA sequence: TGTGCCAACAGAGCTTCCAGCCGATACAATGAGCAGTTCTTC. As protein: CANRASSRYNEQFF. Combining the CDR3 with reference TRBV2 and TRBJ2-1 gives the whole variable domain EPEVTQTPSHQVTQMGQEVILRCVPISNHLYFYWYRQILGQKVEFLVSFYNNEISEKSEIFDDQFSVERPDGSNFTLKIRSTKLEDSAMYFCANRASSRYNEQFFGPGTRLTVL.

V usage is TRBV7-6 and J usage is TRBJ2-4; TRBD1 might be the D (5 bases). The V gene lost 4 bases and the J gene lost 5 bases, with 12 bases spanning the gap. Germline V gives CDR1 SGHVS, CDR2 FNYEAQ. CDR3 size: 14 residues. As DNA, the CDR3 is TGTGCCAGCAGCTCCCCGGGCAGGGAAAACATTCAGTACTTC. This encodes CASSSPGRENIQYF.

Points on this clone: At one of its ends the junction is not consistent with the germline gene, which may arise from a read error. The DNA of the CDR3 is TGTGCCGGCAGCCAAGAAGGGGAAGCTTTCTTT. This codes for CAGSQEGEAFF. V and J are TRBV14 and TRBJ1-1; unclear D gene. This CDR3 has 11 amino acids. Germline CDR1 reads SGHDN; CDR2 reads FVKESK.

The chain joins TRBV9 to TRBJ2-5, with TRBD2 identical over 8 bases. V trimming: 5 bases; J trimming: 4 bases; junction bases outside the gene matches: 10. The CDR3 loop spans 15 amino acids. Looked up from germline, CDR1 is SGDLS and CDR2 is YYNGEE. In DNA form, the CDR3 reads TGTGCCAGCAGTCGACCGGGGGGGCAGGGAGAGACCCAGTACTTC. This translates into CASSRPGGQGETQYF. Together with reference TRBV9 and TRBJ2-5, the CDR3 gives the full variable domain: DSGVTQTPKHLITATGQRVTLRCSPRSGDLSVYWYQQSLDQGLQFLIQYYNGEERAKGNILERFSAQQFPDLHSELNLSSLELGDSALYFCASSRPGGQGETQYFGPGTRLLVL.

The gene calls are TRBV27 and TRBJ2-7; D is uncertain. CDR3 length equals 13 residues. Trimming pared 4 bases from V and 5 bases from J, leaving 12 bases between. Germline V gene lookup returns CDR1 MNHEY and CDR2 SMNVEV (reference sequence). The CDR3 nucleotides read TGTGCCAGCAGTTCTCTGGACGTACACGAGCAGTACTTC. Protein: CASSSLDVHEQYF.

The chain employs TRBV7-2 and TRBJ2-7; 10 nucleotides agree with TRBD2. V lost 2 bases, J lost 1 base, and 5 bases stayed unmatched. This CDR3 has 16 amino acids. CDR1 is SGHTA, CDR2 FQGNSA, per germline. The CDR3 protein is CASSLRASGSSYEQYF. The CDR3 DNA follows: TGTGCCAGCAGCTTAAGGGCTAGCGGGAGTTCCTACGAGCAGTACTTC.

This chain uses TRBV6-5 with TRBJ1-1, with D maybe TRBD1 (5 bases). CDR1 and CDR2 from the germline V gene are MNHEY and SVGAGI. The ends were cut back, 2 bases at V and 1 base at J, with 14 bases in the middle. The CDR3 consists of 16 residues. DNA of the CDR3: TGTGCCAGCAGTTACGAGTTCAGGGCGCGGAACACTGAAGCTTTCTTT. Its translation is CASSYEFRARNTEAFF.

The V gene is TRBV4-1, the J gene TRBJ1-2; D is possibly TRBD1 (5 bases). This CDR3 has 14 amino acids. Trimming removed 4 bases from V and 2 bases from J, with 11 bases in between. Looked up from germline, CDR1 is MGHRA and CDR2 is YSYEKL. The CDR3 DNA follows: TGCGCCAGCAGCCTCCTACAGGTGAACTATGGCTACACCTTC. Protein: CASSLLQVNYGYTF.

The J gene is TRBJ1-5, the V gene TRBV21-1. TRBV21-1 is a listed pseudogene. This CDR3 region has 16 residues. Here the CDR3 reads CASSKVRGDQNQPQHF. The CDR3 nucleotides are TGTGCCAGCAGCAAAGTGAGGGGGGACCAGAATCAGCCCCAGCATTTT.

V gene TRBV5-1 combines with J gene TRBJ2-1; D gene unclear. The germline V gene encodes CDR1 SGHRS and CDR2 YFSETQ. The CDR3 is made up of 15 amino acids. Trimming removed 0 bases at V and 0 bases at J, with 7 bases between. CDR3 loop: CASSLGRSSYNEQFF. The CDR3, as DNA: TGCGCCAGCAGCTTGGGTAGAAGCTCCTACAATGAGCAGTTCTTC.

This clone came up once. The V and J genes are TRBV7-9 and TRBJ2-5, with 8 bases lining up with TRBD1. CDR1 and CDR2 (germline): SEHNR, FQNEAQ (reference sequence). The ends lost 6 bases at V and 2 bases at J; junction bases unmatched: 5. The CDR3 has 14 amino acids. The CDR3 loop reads CASRFTGGQETQYF. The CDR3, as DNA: TGTGCCAGCAGATTTACAGGGGGACAAGAGACCCAGTACTTC.

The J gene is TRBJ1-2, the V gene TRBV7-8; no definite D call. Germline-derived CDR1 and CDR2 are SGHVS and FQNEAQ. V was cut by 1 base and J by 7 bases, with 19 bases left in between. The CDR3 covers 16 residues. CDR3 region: CASSLGTDRYLGGYTF. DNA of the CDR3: TGTGCCAGCAGCTTAGGTACGGACCGATATTTAGGTGGCTACACCTTC.

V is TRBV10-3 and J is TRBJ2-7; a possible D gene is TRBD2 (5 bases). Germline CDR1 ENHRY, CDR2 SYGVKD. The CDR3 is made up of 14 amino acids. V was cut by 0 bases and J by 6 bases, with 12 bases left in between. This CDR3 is CAISESTNPGEQYF. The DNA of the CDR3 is TGTGCCATCAGTGAGTCGACTAACCCTGGCGAGCAGTACTTC.

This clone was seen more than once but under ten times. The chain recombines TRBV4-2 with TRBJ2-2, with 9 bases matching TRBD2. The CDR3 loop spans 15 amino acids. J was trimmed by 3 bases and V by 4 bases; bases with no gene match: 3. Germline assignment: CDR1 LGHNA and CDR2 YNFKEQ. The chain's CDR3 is CASSPLAGDTGELFF. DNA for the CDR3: TGTGCCAGCAGCCCCTTAGCGGGAGACACCGGGGAGCTGTTTTTT.

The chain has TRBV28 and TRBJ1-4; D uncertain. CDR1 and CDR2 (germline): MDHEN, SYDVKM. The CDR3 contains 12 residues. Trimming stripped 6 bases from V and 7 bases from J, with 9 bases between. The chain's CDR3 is CASSSGFEKLFF. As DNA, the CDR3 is TGTGCCAGCAGCTCGGGGTTTGAAAAACTGTTTTTT.

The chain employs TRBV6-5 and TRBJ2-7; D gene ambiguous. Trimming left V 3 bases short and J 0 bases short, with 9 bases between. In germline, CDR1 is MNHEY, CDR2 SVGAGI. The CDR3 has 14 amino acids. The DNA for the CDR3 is TGTGCCAGCAGTTATTTCCGTAGCTCCTACGAGCAGTACTTC. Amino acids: CASSYFRSSYEQYF.

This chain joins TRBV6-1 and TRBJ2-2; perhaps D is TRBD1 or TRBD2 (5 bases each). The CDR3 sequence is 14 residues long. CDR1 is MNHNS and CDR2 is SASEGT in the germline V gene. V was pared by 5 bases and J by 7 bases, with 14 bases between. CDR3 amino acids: CASSRDPLSGELFF. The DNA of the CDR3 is TGTGCCAGCAGTCGGGACCCCTTGAGCGGGGAGCTGTTTTTT.